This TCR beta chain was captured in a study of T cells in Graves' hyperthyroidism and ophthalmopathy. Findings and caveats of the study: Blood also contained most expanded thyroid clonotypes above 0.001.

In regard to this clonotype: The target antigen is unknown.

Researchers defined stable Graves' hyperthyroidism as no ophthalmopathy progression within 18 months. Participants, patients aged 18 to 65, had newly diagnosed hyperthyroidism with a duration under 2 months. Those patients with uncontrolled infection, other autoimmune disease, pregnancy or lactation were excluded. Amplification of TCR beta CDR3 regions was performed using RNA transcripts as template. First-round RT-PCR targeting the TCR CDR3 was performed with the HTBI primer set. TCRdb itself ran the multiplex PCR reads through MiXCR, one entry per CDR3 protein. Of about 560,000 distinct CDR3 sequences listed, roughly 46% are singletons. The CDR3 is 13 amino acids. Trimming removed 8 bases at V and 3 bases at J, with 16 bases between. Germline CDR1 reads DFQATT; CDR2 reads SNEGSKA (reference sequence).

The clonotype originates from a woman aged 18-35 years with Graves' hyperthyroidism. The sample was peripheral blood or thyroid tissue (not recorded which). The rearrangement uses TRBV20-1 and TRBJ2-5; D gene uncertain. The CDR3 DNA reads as TGCAGTACCCGCAGGAGTTACAAAGAGACCCAGTACTTC. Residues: CSTRRSYKETQYF.